These 28 T cell receptor beta chains share one sample of origin, sequenced in a study of lymphopenia after photon versus proton radiotherapy (dated 2019 in TCRdb). The library was made by the immunoSEQ multiplex PCR assay. As stored in TCRdb, this immuneACCESS dataset retains in-frame rearrangements with V and J assigned. A fraction of the clones does not appear; measured against another copy, unresolved V genes explain less than half of the discrepancy, and the remainder lacks a known reason. The sample profile shows about 160,000 clones; more than 85% of them were found once. The ten largest account for about 4.7% of the sample. The sequencing used peripheral blood, collected from a patient treated with photon-based radiotherapy. Receptors originate from a man in his forties or fifties with gastric cancer.

The chain employs TRBV27 and TRBJ1-5; D may be TRBD1 (6 bases). Germline V lookup: CDR1 MNHEY, CDR2 SMNVEV (reference sequence). This CDR3 spans 14 amino acids. V was cut by 5 bases and J by 3 bases, with 11 bases left in between. The CDR3 spells CASSPRDTNQPQHF. The CDR3 DNA sequence: TGTGCCAGCAGTCCCCGGGACACCAATCAGCCCCAGCATTTT.

The V call is TRBV6-6, the J call TRBJ2-2, with 7 bases fitting TRBD1. CDR3 length: 16 residues. Germline V gene lookup returns CDR1 MNHNY and CDR2 SVGAGI (reference sequence). The junction had 9 bases not matched to a gene; V was cut back by 6 bases and J by 2 bases. Here the CDR3 DNA reads TGTGCCAGCAGCCGAACGACAGGGACCAACACCGGGGAGCTGTTTTTT. Protein: CASSRTTGTNTGELFF.

The chain has TRBV5-1 and TRBJ2-5, with 13 bases fitting TRBD2. Germline loops: CDR1 SGHRS, CDR2 YFSETQ. The length of the CDR3 is 15 residues. The ends lost 4 bases at V and 5 bases at J; junction bases unmatched: 5. CDR3 bases: TGCGCCAGCAGCCAAGGACTAGCGGGAGTGGAGACCCAGTACTTC. This encodes CASSQGLAGVETQYF.

The V call is TRBV29-1, the J call TRBJ2-7, with D maybe TRBD2 (5 bases). The CDR3 runs 12 residues. V lost 3 bases to trimming and J lost 6 bases, with 12 bases between them. CDR1 is SQVTM, CDR2 ANQGSEA, per germline. CDR3 residues: CSVDFGLGEQYF. The CDR3 nucleotides read TGCAGCGTTGATTTCGGACTGGGCGAGCAGTACTTC.

The V gene is TRBV28, the J gene TRBJ2-6; D not resolved. There are 15 residues in the CDR3. Between the trimmed V and J ends, which lost 4 bases and 4 bases, there was a span of 11 bases. Germline CDR1 MDHEN, CDR2 SYDVKM. The CDR3 here is CASSSPHYGANVLTF. The DNA of the CDR3 is TGTGCCAGCAGTTCCCCCCATTACGGGGCCAACGTCCTGACTTTC.

The chain joins TRBV19 to TRBJ2-3; D is unresolved. Germline V gene data show CDR1 as LNHDA and CDR2 as SQIVND (reference sequence). The CDR3 length is 14 residues. The germline V and J ends were trimmed by 4 bases and 1 base, with 9 bases remaining between them. CDR3 amino acids: CASSNRLGTDTQYF. CDR3 coding DNA: TGTGCCAGTAGTAACCGGTTAGGCACAGATACGCAGTATTTT.

This clone was found once. The J gene is TRBJ2-2, the V gene TRBV2; tentative D call: TRBD1 (5 bases). CDR1 is SNHLY, CDR2 FYNNEI, per germline. The V end lost 4 bases, the J end lost 1 base, and 10 bases lay between the germline ends. CDR3 length: 15 amino acids. CDR3 nucleotides: TGTGCCAGCAGTGCTCAGGGCCAGAACACCGGGGAGCTGTTTTTT. The encoded protein is CASSAQGQNTGELFF.

The chain employs TRBV5-8 and TRBJ1-1; D unclear. V was shortened by 4 bases and J by 8 bases, with 15 bases between the two germline ends. This CDR3 has 13 amino acids. Germline CDR1 reads SGHTS; CDR2 reads YDEGEE. The CDR3 DNA follows: TGTGCCAGCAGCCTCATCCAAAGGGCCGAAGCTTTCTTT. This sequence encodes CASSLIQRAEAFF. Using reference TRBV5-8 and TRBJ1-1 for the parts outside the CDR3, the full variable domain is EAGVTQSPTHLIKTRGQQATLRCSPISGHTSVYWYQQALGLGLQFLLWYDEGEERNRGNFPPRFSGRQFPNYSSELNVNALELEDSALYLCASSLIQRAEAFFGQGTRLTVV.

The chain carries TRBV6-5 and TRBJ2-1, with D maybe TRBD1 (6 bases). The CDR3 has 14 residues. Germline CDR1 reads MNHEY; CDR2 reads SVGAGI. V was pared by 8 bases and J by 0 bases, with 11 bases between. The CDR3 DNA reads as TGTGCCAGCCGCGGACAGAGCTCCTACAATGAGCAGTTCTTC. It is translated as CASRGQSSYNEQFF.

CDR3 protein: CASSYSPTSGNTIYF. The CDR3 DNA reads as TGTGCCAGCAGTTACAGCCCTACCTCTGGAAACACCATATATTTT. The rearrangement uses TRBV6-5 and TRBJ1-3, with no clear D. V was trimmed by 2 bases and J by 0 bases, leaving 8 bases between them. The CDR3 sequence is 15 residues long. Germline V gene data show CDR1 as MNHEY and CDR2 as SVGAGI.

This chain links TRBV27 with TRBJ2-1; maybe TRBD1 (5 bases). CDR1 is MNHEY, CDR2 SMNVEV, per germline (reference sequence). The CDR3 length is 13 residues. V lost 2 bases and J lost 6, with 8 bases in between. This chain's CDR3 is CASSLPTGNEQFF. In DNA, the CDR3 is TGTGCCAGCAGTTTACCCACAGGCAATGAGCAGTTCTTC.

The chain recombines TRBV5-1 with TRBJ1-1, with 9 positions matching TRBD1. The junction had 11 bases not matched to a gene; V was cut back by 5 bases and J by 3 bases. From germline, CDR1 is SGHRS and CDR2 YFSETQ. The CDR3 sequence is 16 residues long. The CDR3 reads CASRHTGGLGYTEAFF. In DNA form, the CDR3 reads TGCGCCAGCAGGCATACAGGGGGCCTTGGTTACACTGAAGCTTTCTTT.

This clone was recorded only once. The chain carries TRBV4-1 and TRBJ1-1; D is ambiguous. Between the trimmed V and J ends, which lost 0 bases and 6 bases, there was a span of 5 bases. Germline V gene sequence: CDR1 MGHRA, CDR2 YSYEKL. The CDR3 spans 12 residues. CDR3 bases: TGCGCCAGCAGCCAAGAGGTCTCTGAAGCTTTCTTT. The encoded protein is CASSQEVSEAFF.

Turning to this clone: At one of its ends the junction is not consistent with the germline gene, which may arise from a read error. This chain joins TRBV5-4 and TRBJ2-2; 7 bases are shared with TRBD2. In germline, CDR1 is SGHNT, CDR2 YYREEE (reference sequence). The CDR3 length is 17 residues. The CDR3 protein is CASSQDWVAGNTGELFF. In DNA, the CDR3 is TGCGCCAGCAGCCAAGATTGGGTAGCGGGTAACACCGGGGAGCTGTTTTTT.

V is TRBV14 and J is TRBJ1-2; D is unresolved. The V gene lost 0 bases and the J gene lost 2 bases, with 10 bases spanning the gap. CDR3 length: 15 amino acids. The germline V gene encodes CDR1 SGHDN and CDR2 FVKESK. The CDR3 is CASSQDRTENYGYTF. The CDR3 region has the DNA TGTGCCAGCAGCCAAGATCGTACCGAAAACTATGGCTACACCTTC. The entire variable domain, with the rest obtained from reference TRBV14 and TRBJ1-2, is as follows: EAGVTQFPSHSVIEKGQTVTLRCDPISGHDNLYWYRRVMGKEIKFLLHFVKESKQDESGMPNNRFLAERTGGTYSTLKVQPAELEDSGVYFCASSQDRTENYGYTFGSGTRLTVV.

The chain is built from TRBV19 and TRBJ2-1, with TRBD2 as a possible D gene (6 bases). The CDR3 extends over 16 amino acids. Trimming stripped 6 bases from V and 0 bases from J, with 15 bases between. Germline lookup yields CDR1 LNHDA and CDR2 SQIVND (reference sequence). The CDR3 nucleotides are TGTGCCAGTAGGGAGGGACGGACGAGCTCCTACAATGAGCAGTTCTTC. It encodes CASREGRTSSYNEQFF.

The chain joins TRBV4-1 to TRBJ2-5, with D unclear. The CDR3 has 11 residues. Trimming removed 0 bases from V and 7 bases from J, with 3 bases in between. Germline assignment: CDR1 MGHRA and CDR2 YSYEKL. The CDR3 is CASSQDRTQYF. CDR3 nucleotide sequence: TGCGCCAGCAGCCAAGATCGGACCCAGTACTTC.

The DNA for the CDR3 is TGTGCCATCAGTGAGAGGGGACTAGCGCAGAGCTCCTACAATGAGCAGTTCTTC. Translated: CAISERGLAQSSYNEQFF. The chain uses TRBV10-3 and TRBJ2-1, with 10 bases lining up with TRBD2. Germline V lookup: CDR1 ENHRY, CDR2 SYGVKD. The trim removed 2 bases at V and 0 bases at J, leaving 7 bases unmatched. This CDR3 is 18 amino acids long.

In this sample, this clone turned up once. This chain uses TRBV7-3 with TRBJ1-2; possibly TRBD1 for D (6 bases). Deletions cut 1 base from V and 5 bases from J, with 8 bases between. Germline V lookup: CDR1 SGHTA, CDR2 FQGTGA. CDR3 length: 13 residues. In nucleotides, the CDR3 is TGTGCCAGCAGCTTAAAAGGGGGGTATGGCTACACCTTC. This translates into CASSLKGGYGYTF.

V is TRBV30 and J is TRBJ1-2, with a possible D match to TRBD1 (5 bases). Germline V lookup: CDR1 GTSNPN, CDR2 SVGIG (reference sequence). The V end lost 3 bases, the J end lost 5 bases, and 16 bases lay between the germline ends. The CDR3 has 14 amino acids. CDR3 DNA sequence: TGTGCCTGGAGGGATTACGGGGGATTGTATGGCTACACCTTC. Translating gives CAWRDYGGLYGYTF.

The rearrangement joins TRBV4-3 to TRBJ2-1; 9 bases align to TRBD2. V was clipped by 0 bases and J by 4 bases; unmatched bases: 4. The CDR3 loop spans 16 amino acids. In germline, CDR1 is LGHNA, CDR2 YSLEER. This chain's CDR3 is CASSQEMTSGYNEQFF. DNA of the CDR3: TGCGCCAGCAGCCAAGAAATGACTAGCGGTTACAATGAGCAGTTCTTC.

The chain uses TRBV5-6 and TRBJ2-2; 7 bases are shared with TRBD1. Germline V gene data show CDR1 as SGHDT and CDR2 as YYEEEE. The trim removed 2 bases at V and 0 bases at J, leaving 4 bases unmatched. This CDR3 has 16 residues. The CDR3 DNA reads TGTGCCAGCAGCTTTTATGGGACAGCGAACACCGGGGAGCTGTTTTTT. Encoded protein: CASSFYGTANTGELFF.

This clone has a handful of counts. J is TRBJ1-5 and V is TRBV2, with 7 bases identical to TRBD1. The V gene's germline CDR1 is SNHLY and CDR2 FYNNEI. V trimming: 10 bases; J trimming: 4 bases; junction bases outside the gene matches: 10. This CDR3 has 14 amino acids. The CDR3 DNA follows: TGTGCCACCAGGAGGGGGCTTGGGAATCAGCCCCAGCATTTT. This sequence encodes CATRRGLGNQPQHF.

The chain has TRBV6-5 and TRBJ1-2, with D tentatively TRBD1 (6 bases). The CDR3 runs 13 residues. Germline CDR1 is MNHEY and CDR2 is SVGAGI. Trimming removed 5 bases from V and 5 bases from J, with 12 bases in between. For the CDR3, the DNA is TGTGCCAGCAGTCCCACAGGGTGGTATGGCTACACCTTC. It is translated as CASSPTGWYGYTF.

The V gene is TRBV30, the J gene TRBJ2-7, with 14 bases that match TRBD2. Per germline, CDR1 GTSNPN and CDR2 SVGIG (reference sequence). The length of the CDR3 is 17 residues. The V gene end was trimmed by 3 bases and the J gene end by 0 bases; junction bases not matched to a gene: 7. The CDR3, as DNA: TGTGCCTGGAGGCTGACTAGCGGGAGGGCCTCCTCCTACGAGCAGTACTTC. Translation: CAWRLTSGRASSYEQYF.

The sample holds one count of this clone. The chain is built from TRBV4-2 and TRBJ2-7; maybe TRBD2 (5 bases). Trimming took off 0 bases at V and 4 bases at J, with 13 bases between the two ends. Looked up from germline, CDR1 is LGHNA and CDR2 is YNFKEQ. CDR3 length: 15 residues. CDR3 protein: CASSQDQREGYEQYF. Here the CDR3 DNA reads TGTGCCAGCAGCCAAGATCAACGGGAAGGATACGAGCAGTACTTC.

Note on this clone: Other DNA sequences of this sample code for an identical CDR3. The chain recombines TRBV18 with TRBJ2-3, with D uncertain. Trimming stripped 0 bases from V and 4 bases from J, with 5 bases between. Germline assignment: CDR1 KGHSH and CDR2 LQKENI. The length of the CDR3 is 13 residues. CDR3 DNA sequence: TGTGCCAGCTCACCACCCTCGGCAGATACGCAGTATTTT. The encoded protein is CASSPPSADTQYF.

The CDR3 is CSVDQSSYNEQFF. In DNA, the CDR3 is TGCAGCGTTGACCAGAGCTCCTACAATGAGCAGTTCTTC. This chain connects TRBV29-1 to TRBJ2-1; no reliable D call. Trimming stripped 3 bases from V and 0 bases from J, with 6 bases between. Germline V gives CDR1 SQVTM, CDR2 ANQGSEA. This CDR3 region has 13 residues.